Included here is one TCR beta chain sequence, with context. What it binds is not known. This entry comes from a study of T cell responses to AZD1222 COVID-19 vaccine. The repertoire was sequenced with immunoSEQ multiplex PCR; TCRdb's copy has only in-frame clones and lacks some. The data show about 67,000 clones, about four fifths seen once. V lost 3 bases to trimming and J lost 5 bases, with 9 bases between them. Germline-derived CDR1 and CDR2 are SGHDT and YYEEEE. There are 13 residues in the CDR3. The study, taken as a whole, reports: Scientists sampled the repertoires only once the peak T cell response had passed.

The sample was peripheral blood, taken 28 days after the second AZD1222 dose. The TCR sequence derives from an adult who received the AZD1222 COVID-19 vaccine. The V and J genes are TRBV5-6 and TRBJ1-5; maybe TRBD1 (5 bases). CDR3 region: CASSWDRDQPQHF. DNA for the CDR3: TGTGCCAGCAGCTGGGACCGTGATCAGCCCCAGCATTTT. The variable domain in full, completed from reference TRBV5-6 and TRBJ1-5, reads DAGVTQSPTHLIKTRGQQVTLRCSPKSGHDTVSWYQQALGQGPQFIFQYYEEEERQRGNFPDRFSGHQFPNYSSELNVNALLLGDSALYLCASSWDRDQPQHFGDGTRLSIL.